This record covers a single T cell receptor beta chain. Its specificity is unknown. CD8+ and CD4+ T cells from blood underwent TCR beta sequencing. TEMRA cells were enriched by FACS, and CD4+ and CD8+ T cells were negatively isolated. Looked up from germline, CDR1 is DFQATT and CDR2 is SNEGSKA (reference sequence). The CDR3 has 14 residues. V gave up 6 bases and J gave up 7 bases; unmatched junction bases: 10. The data were obtained in a study of CD8 T cells in Susac syndrome. Points from the study as a whole: The study recognized that the number of individuals in its TCR sequencing and HLA analysis was relatively small.

Random hexamers primed reverse transcription of about 0.5 to 1 ug RNA. Multiplex immunoSEQ PCR targeted 54 Vbeta and 13 Jbeta TCR beta segments. Each CDR3 protein is one row after TCRdb ran MiXCR on the immunoSEQ multiplex PCR reads. This repertoire shows 150,000 or so distinct CDR3 sequences, 95% found once; its top ten account for roughly 0.15%. The sample taken for sequencing was CD8+ T cells from PBMCs. V usage is TRBV20-1 and J usage is TRBJ1-1, with 11 bases that match TRBD1. The receptor was derived from a human donor with multiple sclerosis. The CDR3, as DNA: TGCAGTGCCTCCCCGGACAGGGGGCGCGGTGAAGCTTTCTTT. As protein: CSASPDRGRGEAFF.